One sample yielded the 10 T cell receptor beta chains listed below, sequenced in a study of control samples from healthy donors and cancer patients. Measured with immunoSEQ multiplex PCR; TCRdb has only the in-frame clones, and not every one. The repertoire includes about 100,000 clones, around 88% of them detected once, and under 10% sits in the top ten. The sequenced sample consisted of blood. The receptors derive from a man aged 25 to 40 in good health.

This chain joins TRBV10-1 and TRBJ2-1; a possible D gene is TRBD2 (5 bases). The germline V and J ends were trimmed by 0 bases and 4 bases, with 7 bases remaining between them. Germline CDR1 reads WNHNN; CDR2 reads SYGVQD (reference sequence). The CDR3 has 14 residues. CDR3 loop: CASSESIAYNEQFF. As DNA, the CDR3 is TGCGCCAGCAGTGAGTCGATAGCGTACAATGAGCAGTTCTTC.

The chain combines TRBV5-1 with TRBJ1-1; D possibly corresponds to TRBD1 (5 bases). Germline CDR1 reads SGHRS; CDR2 reads YFSETQ. This CDR3 spans 15 amino acids. V lost 0 bases and J lost 4, with 13 bases in between. CDR3 in amino acids: CASSLVAGLGTEAFF. The CDR3 region has the DNA TGCGCCAGCAGCTTGGTGGCAGGGCTTGGCACTGAAGCTTTCTTT.

J is TRBJ1-1 and V is TRBV19, with 9 bases that match TRBD1. The CDR3 sequence is 15 residues long. After removal of 1 base from V and 4 bases from J, the junction contained 4 bases not matched to a gene. The V gene's germline CDR1 is LNHDA and CDR2 SQIVND (reference sequence). DNA of the CDR3: TGTGCCAGTAGTATAGCCACGACAGGGGGCACTGAAGCTTTCTTT. Protein: CASSIATTGGTEAFF.

The rearrangement joins TRBV28 to TRBJ2-7; tentatively, D is TRBD1 (5 bases). V was trimmed by 7 bases and J by 8 bases, leaving 12 bases between them. Germline-derived CDR1 and CDR2 are MDHEN and SYDVKM. The CDR3 has 11 amino acids. The CDR3 reads CASTHRFKQYF. CDR3 in DNA: TGTGCCAGCACCCACAGGTTCAAGCAGTACTTC.

The chain employs TRBV6-5 and TRBJ2-1; D is ambiguous. The V gene lost 8 bases and the J gene lost 0 bases, with 11 bases spanning the gap. This CDR3 has 14 amino acids. The germline gives CDR1 MNHEY, CDR2 SVGAGI. CDR3 protein: CASSMGSSYNEQFF. For the CDR3, the DNA is TGTGCCAGCTCCATGGGCAGCTCCTACAATGAGCAGTTCTTC.

The chain carries TRBV19 and TRBJ2-5; 7 nucleotides agree with TRBD1. This CDR3 is 15 amino acids long. With V trimmed by 6 bases and J by 5 bases, 12 bases remained unmatched. CDR1 LNHDA and CDR2 SQIVND come from the germline V gene (reference sequence). The CDR3 DNA follows: TGTGCCAGTAGCTCCTCGACAGGGACGCAGGAGACCCAGTACTTC. It encodes CASSSSTGTQETQYF.

The gene calls are TRBV4-2 and TRBJ2-2; D is perhaps TRBD2 (6 bases). The CDR3 extends over 18 amino acids. Trimming pared 4 bases from V and 6 bases from J, leaving 24 bases between. The germline V gene encodes CDR1 LGHNA and CDR2 YNFKEQ. CDR3 amino acids: CASSRASGFTEGAGELFF. The DNA for the CDR3 is TGTGCCAGCAGCCGCGCGAGCGGGTTTACTGAGGGAGCCGGGGAGCTGTTTTTT.

The V call is TRBV7-2, the J call TRBJ2-5; 7 bases agree with TRBD1. The germline CDR1 and CDR2 sequences are SGHTA and FQGNSA. V was pared by 6 bases and J by 2 bases, with 9 bases of the junction left unmatched. The CDR3 totals 15 residues. The CDR3 nucleotides read TGTGCCAGCAGAGTTGGGACAGTACTTCAAGAGACCCAGTACTTC. It is translated as CASRVGTVLQETQYF.

The chain has TRBV5-1 and TRBJ1-6; 11 nucleotides agree with TRBD1. Looked up from germline, CDR1 is SGHRS and CDR2 is YFSETQ. Losses at the gene ends were 0 bases for V and 11 bases for J; bases not matched to a gene: 4. The CDR3 covers 15 residues. CDR3 sequence: CASSLGDRGVTPLHF. For the CDR3, the DNA is TGCGCCAGCAGCTTGGGGGACAGGGGGGTGACACCCCTCCACTTT.

The rearrangement joins TRBV5-6 to TRBJ2-1, with 10 bases aligning to TRBD2. The ends lost 7 bases at V and 4 bases at J; junction bases unmatched: 5. The CDR3 contains 14 residues. CDR1 is SGHDT and CDR2 is YYEEEE in the germline V gene. CDR3 loop: CASSTSGVYNEQFF. The CDR3 bases are TGTGCCAGCTCCACTAGCGGGGTTTACAATGAGCAGTTCTTC.